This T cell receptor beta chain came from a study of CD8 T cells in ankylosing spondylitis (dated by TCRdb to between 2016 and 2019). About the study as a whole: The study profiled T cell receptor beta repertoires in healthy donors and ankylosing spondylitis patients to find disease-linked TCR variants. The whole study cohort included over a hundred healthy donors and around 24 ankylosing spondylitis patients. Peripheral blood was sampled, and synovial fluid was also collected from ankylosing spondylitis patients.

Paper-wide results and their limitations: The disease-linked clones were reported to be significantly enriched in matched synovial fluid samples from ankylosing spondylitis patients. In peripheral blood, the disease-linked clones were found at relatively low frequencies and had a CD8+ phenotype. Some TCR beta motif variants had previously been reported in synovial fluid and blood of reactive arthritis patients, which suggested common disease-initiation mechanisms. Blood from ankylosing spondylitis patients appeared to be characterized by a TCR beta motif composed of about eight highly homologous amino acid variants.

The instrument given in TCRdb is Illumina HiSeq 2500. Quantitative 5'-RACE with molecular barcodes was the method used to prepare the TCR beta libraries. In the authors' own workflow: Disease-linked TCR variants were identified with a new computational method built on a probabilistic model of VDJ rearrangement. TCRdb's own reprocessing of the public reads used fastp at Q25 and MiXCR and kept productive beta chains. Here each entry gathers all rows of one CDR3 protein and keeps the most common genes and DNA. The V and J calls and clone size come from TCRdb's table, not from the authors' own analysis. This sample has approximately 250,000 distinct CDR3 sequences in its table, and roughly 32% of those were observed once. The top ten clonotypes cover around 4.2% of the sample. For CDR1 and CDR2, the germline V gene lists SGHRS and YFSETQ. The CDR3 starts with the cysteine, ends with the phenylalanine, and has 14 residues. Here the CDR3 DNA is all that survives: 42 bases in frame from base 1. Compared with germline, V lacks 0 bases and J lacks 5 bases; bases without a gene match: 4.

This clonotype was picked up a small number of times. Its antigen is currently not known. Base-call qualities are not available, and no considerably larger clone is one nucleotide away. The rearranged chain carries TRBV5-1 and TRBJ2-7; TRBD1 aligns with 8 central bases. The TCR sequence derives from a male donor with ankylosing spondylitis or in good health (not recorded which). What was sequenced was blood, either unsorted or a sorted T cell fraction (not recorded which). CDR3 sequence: CASSLGQGFNEQYF. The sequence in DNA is TGCGCCAGCAGCTTGGGACAGGGGTTCAACGAGCAGTACTTC.